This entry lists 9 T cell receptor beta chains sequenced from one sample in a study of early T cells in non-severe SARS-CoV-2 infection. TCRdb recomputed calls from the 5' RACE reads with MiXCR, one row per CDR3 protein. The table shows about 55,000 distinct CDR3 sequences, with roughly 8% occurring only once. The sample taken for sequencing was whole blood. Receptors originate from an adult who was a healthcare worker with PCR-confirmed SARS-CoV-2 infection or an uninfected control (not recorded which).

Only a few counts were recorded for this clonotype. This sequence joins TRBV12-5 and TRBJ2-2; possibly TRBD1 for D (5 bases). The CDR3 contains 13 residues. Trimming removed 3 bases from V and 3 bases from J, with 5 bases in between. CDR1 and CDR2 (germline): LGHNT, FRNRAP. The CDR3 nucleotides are TGTGCTAGTGGTTTACAGGACACCGGGGAGCTGTTTTTT. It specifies CASGLQDTGELFF.

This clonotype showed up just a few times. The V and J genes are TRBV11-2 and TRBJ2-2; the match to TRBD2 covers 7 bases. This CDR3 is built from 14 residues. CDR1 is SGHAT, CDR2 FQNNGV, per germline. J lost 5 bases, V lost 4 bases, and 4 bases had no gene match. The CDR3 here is CASSYSGATGELFF. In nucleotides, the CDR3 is TGTGCCAGCAGCTACAGCGGGGCTACCGGGGAGCTGTTTTTT. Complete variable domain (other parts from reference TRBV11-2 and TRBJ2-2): EAGVAQSPRYKIIEKRQSVAFWCNPISGHATLYWYQQILGQGPKLLIQFQNNGVVDDSQLPKDRFSAERLKGVDSTLKIQPAKLEDSAVYLCASSYSGATGELFFGEGSRLTVL.

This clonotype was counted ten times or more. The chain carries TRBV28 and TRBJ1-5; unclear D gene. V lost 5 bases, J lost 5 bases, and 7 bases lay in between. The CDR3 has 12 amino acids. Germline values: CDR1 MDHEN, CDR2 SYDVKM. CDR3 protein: CASSLVDQPQHF. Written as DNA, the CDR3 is TGTGCCAGCAGTCTGGTTGATCAGCCCCAGCATTTT.

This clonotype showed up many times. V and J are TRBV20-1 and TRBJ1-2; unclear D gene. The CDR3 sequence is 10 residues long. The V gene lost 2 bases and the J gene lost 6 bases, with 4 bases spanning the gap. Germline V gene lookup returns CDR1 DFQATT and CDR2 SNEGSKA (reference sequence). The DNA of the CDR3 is TGCAGTGCTAGACCTGATGGCTACACCTTC. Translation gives CSARPDGYTF.

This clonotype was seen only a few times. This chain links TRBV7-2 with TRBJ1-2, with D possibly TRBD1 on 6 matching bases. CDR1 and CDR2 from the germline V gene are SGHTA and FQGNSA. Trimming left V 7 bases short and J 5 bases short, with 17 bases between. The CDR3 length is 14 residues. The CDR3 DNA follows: TGTGCCAGCAAGCGGGGGCGATTCGAATATGGCTACACCTTC. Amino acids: CASKRGRFEYGYTF.

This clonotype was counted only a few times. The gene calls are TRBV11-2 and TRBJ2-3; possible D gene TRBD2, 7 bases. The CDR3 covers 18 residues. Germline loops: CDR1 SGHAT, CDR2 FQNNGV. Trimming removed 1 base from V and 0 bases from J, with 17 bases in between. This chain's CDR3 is CASSLGKTSGGSTDTQYF. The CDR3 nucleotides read TGTGCCAGCAGCTTAGGAAAGACGTCGGGGGGCAGCACAGATACGCAGTATTTT.

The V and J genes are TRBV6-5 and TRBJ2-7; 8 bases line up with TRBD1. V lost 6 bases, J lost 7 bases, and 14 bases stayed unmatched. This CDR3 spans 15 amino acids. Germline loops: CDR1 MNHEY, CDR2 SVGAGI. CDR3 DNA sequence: TGTGCCAGCAGAAGATCCGGGACAGGAAGCAAAGAGCAGTACTTC. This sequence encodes CASRRSGTGSKEQYF.

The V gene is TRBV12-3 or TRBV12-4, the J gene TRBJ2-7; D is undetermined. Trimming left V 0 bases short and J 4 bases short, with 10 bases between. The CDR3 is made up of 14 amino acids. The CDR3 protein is CASSLAHSPYEQYF. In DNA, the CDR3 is TGTGCCAGCAGTTTAGCGCACAGCCCTTACGAGCAGTACTTC.

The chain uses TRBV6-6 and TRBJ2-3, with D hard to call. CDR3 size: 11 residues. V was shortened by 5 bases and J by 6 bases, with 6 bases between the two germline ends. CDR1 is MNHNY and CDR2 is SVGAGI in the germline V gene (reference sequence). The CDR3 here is CASSGLDTQYF. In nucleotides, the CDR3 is TGTGCCAGCAGTGGGTTGGATACGCAGTATTTT.